This T cell receptor (beta chain) is from a study of metastatic and nonmetastatic thyroid tumors. Study observations and caveats: Versus benign nodules, malignant thyroid tumors reportedly had significantly higher TCR beta diversity, in blood and tumor.

Germline V gives CDR1 SEHNR, CDR2 FQNEAQ (reference sequence). The trim removed 1 base at V and 1 base at J, leaving 7 bases unmatched. The CDR3 contains 17 residues. Patients had received no treatment of any kind before thyroid surgery. With MiXCR, TCRdb called clones anew from the PCR reads. This sample has some 16,000 clones; under 25% occur once, and the top ten carry around 7.7%. This clone was counted many times. As yet, its antigen is unknown. This receptor was obtained from a female donor with papillary thyroid cancer or a benign thyroid nodule (not recorded which). Some clones in this sample may be carry-over from other donors' samples. The chain employs TRBV7-9 and TRBJ2-3; TRBD2 agrees at 8 bases. The sample taken for sequencing was tumor tissue. In DNA form, the CDR3 reads TGTGCCAGCAGCTTAGGAGGATGGGGACTAGGCACAGATACGCAGTATTTT. It specifies CASSLGGWGLGTDTQYF.